This entry lists 7 T cell receptor beta chains sequenced from one sample in a study of T-cell reconstitution after alpha-beta-depleted transplantation in children. Using unique molecular identifiers, the investigators prepared the TCRbeta library. MiXCR was run by TCRdb on the PCR reads, yielding one entry per CDR3 protein. The sample lists some 530,000 distinct CDR3 sequences, about 12% seen once, with less than 6.5% in the top ten. The specimen was PBMCs from the stem cell graft donor, collected from the stem cell graft. The receptors were gathered from a human donor who donated a stem cell graft to a child with combined immunodeficiency.

This clonotype was seen more than once but under ten times. The chain recombines TRBV15 with TRBJ2-3; no definite D call. The V and J ends lost 5 bases and 1 base respectively, with 16 bases between them. Germline V lookup: CDR1 LNHNV, CDR2 YYDKDF (reference sequence). The CDR3 is 16 residues long. The CDR3 sequence is CATSPAVVFGTDTQYF. CDR3 bases: TGTGCCACCAGCCCGGCCGTCGTCTTTGGCACAGATACGCAGTATTTT.

The chain employs TRBV15 and TRBJ2-3; 8 bases align to TRBD1. CDR1 and CDR2 from the germline V gene are LNHNV and YYDKDF (reference sequence). J lost 4 bases, V lost 4 bases, and 7 bases had no gene match. This CDR3 is built from 15 residues. CDR3 loop: CATSTRTGWADTQYF. The CDR3 DNA reads TGTGCCACCAGCACCAGGACAGGGTGGGCAGATACGCAGTATTTT.

In this sample, this clonotype turned up a few times. V and J are TRBV4-2 and TRBJ1-3; TRBD1 might be the D (5 bases). The CDR3 loop spans 16 amino acids. Per germline, CDR1 LGHNA and CDR2 YNFKEQ. Between the trimmed V and J ends, which lost 0 bases and 0 bases, there was a span of 9 bases. CDR3 sequence: CASSQDRTISGNTIYF. CDR3 nucleotides: TGTGCCAGCAGCCAAGATAGGACAATCTCTGGAAACACCATATATTTT.

V usage is TRBV3-1 and J usage is TRBJ2-1; D is possibly TRBD1 (6 bases). Germline CDR1 LGHDT, CDR2 YNNKEL (reference sequence). Trimming removed 6 bases at V and 6 bases at J, with 12 bases between. The CDR3 contains 13 residues. CDR3 sequence: CASRRTDGNEQFF. CDR3 sequence (DNA): TGTGCCAGCAGAAGGACAGACGGCAATGAGCAGTTCTTC.

The J gene is TRBJ1-1, the V gene TRBV2; 8 bases match TRBD1. J gave up 4 bases and V 2 bases, and 3 bases lay outside the gene matches. The germline V gene has CDR1 SNHLY and CDR2 FYNNEI. The CDR3 has 14 residues. CDR3 sequence: CASSESQGATEAFF. The DNA of the CDR3 is TGTGCCAGCAGTGAAAGTCAGGGGGCCACTGAAGCTTTCTTT.

The table lists this clonotype with many counts. The rearrangement joins TRBV5-1 to TRBJ2-5; 10 nucleotides align to TRBD1. CDR1 is SGHRS and CDR2 is YFSETQ in the germline V gene. This CDR3 contains 15 residues. V lost 4 bases to trimming and J lost 3 bases; unmatched junction nucleotides: 6. CDR3: CASSGAGTGEETQYF. The CDR3 coding sequence is TGCGCCAGCAGCGGAGCCGGGACAGGGGAAGAGACCCAGTACTTC.

To note about this clonotype: Its ends do not fully match the called genes, so a read error is possible. The rearrangement links TRBV5-1 to TRBJ1-5, with D unclear. This CDR3 spans 14 amino acids. Germline V gene lookup returns CDR1 SGHRS and CDR2 YFSETQ. The CDR3 DNA is TGCGCCAGCAGTTTGGACGGACGCAATCAGCCCCAGCATTTT. Its translation is CASSLDGRNQPQHF.